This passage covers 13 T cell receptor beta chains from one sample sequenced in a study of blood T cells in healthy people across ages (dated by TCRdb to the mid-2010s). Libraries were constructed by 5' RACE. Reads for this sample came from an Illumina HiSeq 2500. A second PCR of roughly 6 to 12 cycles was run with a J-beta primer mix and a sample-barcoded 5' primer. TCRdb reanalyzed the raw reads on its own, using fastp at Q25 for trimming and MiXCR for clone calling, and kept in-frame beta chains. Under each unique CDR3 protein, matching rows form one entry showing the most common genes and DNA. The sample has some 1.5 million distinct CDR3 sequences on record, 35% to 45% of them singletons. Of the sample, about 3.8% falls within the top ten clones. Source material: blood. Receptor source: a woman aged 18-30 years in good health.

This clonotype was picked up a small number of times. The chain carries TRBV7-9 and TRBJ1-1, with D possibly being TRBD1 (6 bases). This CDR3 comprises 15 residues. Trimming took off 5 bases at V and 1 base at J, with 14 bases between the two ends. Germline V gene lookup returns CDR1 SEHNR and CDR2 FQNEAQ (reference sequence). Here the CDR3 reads CASSRIQGGNTEAFF. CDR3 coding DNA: TGTGCCAGCAGCCGAATACAGGGTGGGAACACTGAAGCTTTCTTT.

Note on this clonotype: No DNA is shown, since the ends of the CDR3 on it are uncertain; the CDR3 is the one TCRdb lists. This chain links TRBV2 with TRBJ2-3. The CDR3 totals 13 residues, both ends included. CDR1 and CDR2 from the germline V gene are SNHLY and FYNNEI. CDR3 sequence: CASSYFGPDTQYF.

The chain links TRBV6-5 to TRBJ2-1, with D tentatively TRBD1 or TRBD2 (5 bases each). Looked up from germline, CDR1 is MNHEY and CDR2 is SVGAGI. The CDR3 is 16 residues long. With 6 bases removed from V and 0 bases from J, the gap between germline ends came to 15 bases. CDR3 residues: CASSPQGESSYNEQFF. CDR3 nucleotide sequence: TGTGCCAGCAGCCCCCAGGGAGAAAGCTCCTACAATGAGCAGTTCTTC.

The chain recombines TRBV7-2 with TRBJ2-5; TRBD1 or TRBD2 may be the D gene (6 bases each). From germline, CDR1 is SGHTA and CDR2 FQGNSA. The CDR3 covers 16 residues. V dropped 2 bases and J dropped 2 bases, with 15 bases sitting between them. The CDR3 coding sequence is TGTGCCAGCAGCTTAAACACGGGGGCGCGGCAAGAGACCCAGTACTTC. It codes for CASSLNTGARQETQYF.

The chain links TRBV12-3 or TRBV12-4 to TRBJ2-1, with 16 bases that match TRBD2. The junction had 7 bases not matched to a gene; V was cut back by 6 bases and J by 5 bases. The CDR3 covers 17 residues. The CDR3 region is CASSTGLAGGPHNEQFF. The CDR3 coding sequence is TGTGCCAGCAGCACGGGACTAGCGGGGGGGCCCCACAATGAGCAGTTCTTC.

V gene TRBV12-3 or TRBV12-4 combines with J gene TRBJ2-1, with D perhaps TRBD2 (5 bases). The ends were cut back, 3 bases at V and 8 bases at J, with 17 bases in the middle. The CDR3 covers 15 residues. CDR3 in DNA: TGTGCCAGCAGTTTGTGGCGCTCGAGGGCCGATGAGCAGTTCTTC. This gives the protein CASSLWRSRADEQFF.

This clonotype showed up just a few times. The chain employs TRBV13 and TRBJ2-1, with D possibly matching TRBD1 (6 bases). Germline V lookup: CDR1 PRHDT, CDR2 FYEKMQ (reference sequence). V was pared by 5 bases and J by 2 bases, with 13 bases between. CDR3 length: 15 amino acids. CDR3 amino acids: CASSPTGVAYNEQFF. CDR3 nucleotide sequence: TGTGCCAGCAGCCCGACAGGTGTGGCCTACAATGAGCAGTTCTTC.

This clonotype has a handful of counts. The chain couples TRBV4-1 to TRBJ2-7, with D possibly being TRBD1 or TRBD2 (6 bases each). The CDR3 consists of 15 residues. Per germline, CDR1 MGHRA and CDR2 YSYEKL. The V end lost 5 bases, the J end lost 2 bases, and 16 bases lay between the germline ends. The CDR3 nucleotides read TGCGCCAGCAGCAAACAAGGGGGGATCCCCTACGAGCAGTACTTC. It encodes CASSKQGGIPYEQYF.

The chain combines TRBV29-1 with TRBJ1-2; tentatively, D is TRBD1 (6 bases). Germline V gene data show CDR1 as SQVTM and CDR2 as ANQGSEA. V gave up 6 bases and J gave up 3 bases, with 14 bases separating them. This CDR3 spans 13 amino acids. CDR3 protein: CSVGQRLDYGYTF. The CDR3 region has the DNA TGCAGCGTAGGACAGAGACTCGACTATGGCTACACCTTC.

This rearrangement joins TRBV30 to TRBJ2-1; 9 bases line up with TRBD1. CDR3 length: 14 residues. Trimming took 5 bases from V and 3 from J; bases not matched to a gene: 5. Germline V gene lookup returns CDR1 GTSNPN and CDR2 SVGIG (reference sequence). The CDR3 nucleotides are TGTGCCTGGGGGTCGGGACAGGGCTACAATGAGCAGTTCTTC. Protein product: CAWGSGQGYNEQFF.

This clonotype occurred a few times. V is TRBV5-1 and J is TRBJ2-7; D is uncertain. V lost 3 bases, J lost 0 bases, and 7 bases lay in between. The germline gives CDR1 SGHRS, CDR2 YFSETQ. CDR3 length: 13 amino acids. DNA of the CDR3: TGCGCCAGCAGCTCGCACGACTCCTACGAGCAGTACTTC. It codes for CASSSHDSYEQYF.

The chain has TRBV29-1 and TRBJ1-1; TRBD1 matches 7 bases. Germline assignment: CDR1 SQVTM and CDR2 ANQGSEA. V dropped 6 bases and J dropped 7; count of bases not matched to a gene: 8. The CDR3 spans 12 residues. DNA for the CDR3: TGCAGCGTGGCGATGGGACAGCTTGAAGCTTTCTTT. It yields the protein CSVAMGQLEAFF.

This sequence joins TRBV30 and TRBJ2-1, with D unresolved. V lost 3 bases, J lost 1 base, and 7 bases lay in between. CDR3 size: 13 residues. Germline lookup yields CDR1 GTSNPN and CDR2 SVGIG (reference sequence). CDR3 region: CAWRSSSYNEQFF. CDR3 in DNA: TGTGCCTGGAGAAGTTCATCCTACAATGAGCAGTTCTTC.